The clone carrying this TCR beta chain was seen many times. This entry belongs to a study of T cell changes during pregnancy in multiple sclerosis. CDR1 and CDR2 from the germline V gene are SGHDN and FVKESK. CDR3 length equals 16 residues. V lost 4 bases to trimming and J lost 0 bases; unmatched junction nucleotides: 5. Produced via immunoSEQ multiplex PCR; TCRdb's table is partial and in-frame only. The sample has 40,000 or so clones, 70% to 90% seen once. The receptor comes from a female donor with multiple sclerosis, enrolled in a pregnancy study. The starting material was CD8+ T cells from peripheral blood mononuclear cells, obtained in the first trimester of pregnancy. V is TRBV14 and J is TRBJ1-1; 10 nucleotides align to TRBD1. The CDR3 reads CASSLGQGHMNTEAFF. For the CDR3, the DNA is TGTGCCAGCAGCCTGGGACAGGGGCACATGAACACTGAAGCTTTCTTT. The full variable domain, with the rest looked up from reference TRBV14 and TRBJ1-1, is EAGVTQFPSHSVIEKGQTVTLRCDPISGHDNLYWYRRVMGKEIKFLLHFVKESKQDESGMPNNRFLAERTGGTYSTLKVQPAELEDSGVYFCASSLGQGHMNTEAFFGQGTRLTVV.